What follows describes a single T cell receptor beta chain. Some clones are missing from TCRdb's copy, which holds only in-frame ones; the method was immunoSEQ multiplex PCR. This sample yields approximately 24,000 clones, of which about 90% are seen a single time; under 30% belongs to the top ten. The treatment here: preoperative locoregional IRX-2 cytokine immunotherapy. Samples came from a phase Ib trial of preoperative locoregional IRX-2 cytokine immunotherapy. These data come from a study of preoperative IRX-2 immunotherapy in early breast cancer. The CDR3 loop spans 16 amino acids. Losses at the gene ends were 5 bases for V and 5 bases for J; bases not matched to a gene: 14. Germline CDR1 is SGHNT and CDR2 is YYREEE (reference sequence).

The chain uses TRBV5-4 and TRBJ1-2, with 8 bases that match TRBD1. The sequence came from a human donor with breast cancer. The specimen comprised tumor tissue, sampled after IRX-2 immunotherapy. CDR3 sequence reads: CASRPLPTGAGYGYTF. CDR3 DNA sequence: TGTGCCAGCAGGCCACTACCGACAGGGGCCGGGTATGGCTACACCTTC.